This TCR beta chain stems from a study of Ad26.COV2.S vaccination and SARS-CoV-2 variants. Stated treatment: around 19 received Ad26.COV2.S at low or high dose, single or two shots; a few received placebo; per-sample allocation not given. At day 63 after the first vaccine or placebo injection, samples were drawn. TCRdb's table, derived via immunoSEQ multiplex PCR, lists solely in-frame clones and lacks some. The table includes roughly 320,000 clones, around 86% detected once. This CDR3 comprises 16 residues. Trimming took 8 bases from V and 0 from J; bases not matched to a gene: 13. Germline CDR1 ENHRY, CDR2 SYGVKD.

This chain joins TRBV10-3 and TRBJ2-7; 7 bases align to TRBD2. This clonotype was sampled from a person aged 18-65 years who received the Ad26.COV2.S COVID-19 vaccine or a placebo. The specimen was peripheral blood, collected in a trial of Ad26.COV2.S vaccine versus placebo. This chain's CDR3 is CAIGESSGHSSYEQYF. In DNA form, the CDR3 reads TGTGCCATCGGGGAGTCTAGCGGCCATAGCTCCTACGAGCAGTACTTC.